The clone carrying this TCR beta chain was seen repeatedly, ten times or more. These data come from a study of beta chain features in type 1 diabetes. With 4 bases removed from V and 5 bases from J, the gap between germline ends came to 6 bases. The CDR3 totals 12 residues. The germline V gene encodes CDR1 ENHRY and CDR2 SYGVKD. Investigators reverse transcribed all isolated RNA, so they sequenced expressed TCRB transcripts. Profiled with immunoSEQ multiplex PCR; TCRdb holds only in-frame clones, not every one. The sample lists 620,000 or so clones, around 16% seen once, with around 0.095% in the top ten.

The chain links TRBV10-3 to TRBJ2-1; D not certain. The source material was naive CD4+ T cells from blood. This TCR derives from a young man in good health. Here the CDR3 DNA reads TGTGCCATCAGTGGGAGAAACAATGAGCAGTTCTTC. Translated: CAISGRNNEQFF.